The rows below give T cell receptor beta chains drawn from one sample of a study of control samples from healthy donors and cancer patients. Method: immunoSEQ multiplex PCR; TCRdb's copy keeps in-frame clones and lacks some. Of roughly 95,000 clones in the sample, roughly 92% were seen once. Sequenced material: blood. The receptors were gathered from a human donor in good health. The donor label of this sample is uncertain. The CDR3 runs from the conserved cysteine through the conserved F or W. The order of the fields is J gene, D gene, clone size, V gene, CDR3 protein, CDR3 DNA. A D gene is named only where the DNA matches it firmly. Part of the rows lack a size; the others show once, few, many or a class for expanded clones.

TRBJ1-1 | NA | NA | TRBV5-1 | CASRTGQNTEAFF | TGCGCCAGCAGGACAGGACAGAACACTGAAGCTTTCTTT
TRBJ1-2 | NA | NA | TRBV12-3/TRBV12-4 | CASITGRAAGYTF | TGTGCCAGCATCACAGGCAGGGCCGCTGGCTACACCTTC
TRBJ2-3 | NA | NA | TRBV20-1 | CSAHKGTQYF | TGCAGTGCTCACAAGGGAACGCAGTATTTT
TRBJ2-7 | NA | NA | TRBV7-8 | CASSLTSSYEQYF | TGTGCCAGCAGCTTAACTAGCAGCTACGAGCAGTACTTC
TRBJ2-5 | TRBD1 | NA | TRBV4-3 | CASSQVVGRGETQYF | TGCGCCAGCAGCCAAGTTGTTGGCAGGGGGGAGACCCAGTACTTC
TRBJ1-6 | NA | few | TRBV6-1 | CASSEEVGGVSPLHF | TGTGCCAGCAGTGAAGAGGTTGGAGGGGTGTCACCCCTCCACTTT
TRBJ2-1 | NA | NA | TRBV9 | CASSPQDRYNEQFF | TGTGCCAGCAGCCCCCAAGACAGGTACAATGAGCAGTTCTTC
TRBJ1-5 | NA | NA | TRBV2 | CASRGWGSNQPQHF | TGTGCCAGCAGGGGATGGGGTAGCAATCAGCCCCAGCATTTT
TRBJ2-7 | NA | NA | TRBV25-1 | CASRGAAEGGDEQYF | TGTGCCAGCAGGGGCGCCGCTGAAGGGGGAGACGAGCAGTACTTC
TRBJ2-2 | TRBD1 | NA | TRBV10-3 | CAISEPLPGQRSFPPGELFF | TGTGCCATCAGTGAGCCCCTCCCGGGACAGCGATCGTTCCCGCCCGGGGAGCTGTTTTTT
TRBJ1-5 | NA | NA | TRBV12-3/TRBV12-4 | CASSFGRNQPQHF | TGTGCCAGCAGTTTCGGGCGCAATCAGCCCCAGCATTTT
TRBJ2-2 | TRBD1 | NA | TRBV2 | CASSERDRADTGELFF | TGTGCCAGCAGTGAACGGGACAGGGCTGACACCGGGGAGCTGTTTTTT
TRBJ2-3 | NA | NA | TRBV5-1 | CASSPGTETLTDTQYF | TGCGCCAGCAGCCCAGGGACCGAGACTTTAACAGATACGCAGTATTTT
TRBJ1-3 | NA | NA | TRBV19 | CASSRSGGAGNTIYF | TGTGCCAGTAGTCGTTCAGGAGGAGCTGGAAACACCATATATTTT
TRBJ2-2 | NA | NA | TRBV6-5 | CASGTANTGELFF | TGTGCCAGCGGGACTGCGAACACCGGGGAGCTGTTTTTT
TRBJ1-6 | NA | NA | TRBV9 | CASSRTALNSPLHF | TGTGCCAGCAGCCGGACGGCACTCAATTCACCCCTCCACTTT
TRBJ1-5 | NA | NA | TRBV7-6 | CASSPQRGDQPQHF | TGTGCCAGCAGCCCTCAGAGGGGGGATCAGCCCCAGCATTTT